The 5 T cell receptor beta chains presented below share a single source sample, sequenced in a study of CD8 T cells in ankylosing spondylitis. TCRdb reprocessed the 5' RACE reads via MiXCR and lists one record per CDR3 protein. The data contain roughly 440,000 distinct CDR3 sequences, 17% of them singletons. For these receptors, no antigen is known. Study findings and constraints: Blood of patients with ankylosing spondylitis appeared to be characterized by a TCR beta motif of roughly eight highly homologous variants.

Sequenced material: blood, either unsorted or a sorted T cell fraction (not recorded which). The receptor set was obtained from a male donor with ankylosing spondylitis.

The chain links TRBV4-2 to TRBJ1-3; D perhaps matches TRBD1 (5 bases). Trimming removed 4 bases from V and 0 bases from J, with 7 bases in between. The length of the CDR3 is 14 residues. Germline V gene sequence: CDR1 LGHNA, CDR2 YNFKEQ. CDR3 sequence (DNA): TGTGCCAGCAGCCCGACAGACTCTGGAAACACCATATATTTT. This translates into CASSPTDSGNTIYF.

The sample holds many counts of this clonotype. This rearrangement joins TRBV5-1 to TRBJ2-1, with TRBD1 as a possible D gene (7 bases). V dropped 4 bases and J dropped 0 bases, with 20 bases sitting between them. CDR1 SGHRS and CDR2 YFSETQ come from the germline V gene. This CDR3 is 18 amino acids long. The CDR3 region is CASSTGDFWGSSYNEQFF. For the CDR3, the DNA is TGCGCCAGCAGCACAGGGGACTTCTGGGGCAGCTCCTACAATGAGCAGTTCTTC.

This clonotype was counted only a few times. The genes are TRBV2 and TRBJ2-3; 7 positions agree with TRBD2. Germline assignment: CDR1 SNHLY and CDR2 FYNNEI. The CDR3 spans 17 residues. V trimming: 3 bases; J trimming: 0 bases; junction bases outside the gene matches: 9. CDR3 in amino acids: CASSDPLIAGSTDTQYF. DNA for the CDR3: TGTGCCAGCAGTGACCCCCTAATAGCGGGTAGCACAGATACGCAGTATTTT.

Ten or more counts support this clonotype. The V gene is TRBV20-1, the J gene TRBJ1-4; 9 bases are a match to TRBD1. This CDR3 has 17 residues. Germline CDR1 DFQATT, CDR2 SNEGSKA (reference sequence). After removal of 5 bases from V and 2 bases from J, the junction contained 12 bases not matched to a gene. The CDR3 DNA reads TGCAGTGCTGGGGGACAGGGCCTACCAGGGACTAATGAAAAACTGTTTTTT. This translates into CSAGGQGLPGTNEKLFF.

V and J are TRBV18 and TRBJ2-7; D gene uncertain. Per germline, CDR1 KGHSH and CDR2 LQKENI. The CDR3 spans 13 residues. V lost 3 bases and J lost 3, with 9 bases in between. CDR3 protein: CASSPGNNYEQYF. CDR3 DNA: TGTGCCAGCTCACCGGGGAACAACTACGAGCAGTACTTC.